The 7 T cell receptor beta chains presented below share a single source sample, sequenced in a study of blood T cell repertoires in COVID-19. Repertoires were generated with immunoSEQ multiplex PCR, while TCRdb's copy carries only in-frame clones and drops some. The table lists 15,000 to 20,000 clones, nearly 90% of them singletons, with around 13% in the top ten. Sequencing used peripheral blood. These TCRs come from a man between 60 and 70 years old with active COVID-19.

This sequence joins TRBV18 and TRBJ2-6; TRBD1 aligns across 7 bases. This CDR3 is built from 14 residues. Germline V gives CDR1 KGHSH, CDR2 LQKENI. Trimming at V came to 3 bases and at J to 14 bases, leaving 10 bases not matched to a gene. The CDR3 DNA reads TGTGCCAGCTCACCGGGACAGAGCCTCAGTATCCTGACTTTC. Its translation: CASSPGQSLSILTF.

The chain's CDR3 is CASSPRQNMNTEAFF. Written as DNA, the CDR3 is TGTGCCAGCAGCCCACGACAGAACATGAACACTGAAGCTTTCTTT. The chain uses TRBV5-4 and TRBJ1-1, with D perhaps TRBD1 (5 bases). Germline V gives CDR1 SGHNT, CDR2 YYREEE (reference sequence). This CDR3 spans 15 amino acids. Trimming removed 4 bases at V and 0 bases at J, with 13 bases between.

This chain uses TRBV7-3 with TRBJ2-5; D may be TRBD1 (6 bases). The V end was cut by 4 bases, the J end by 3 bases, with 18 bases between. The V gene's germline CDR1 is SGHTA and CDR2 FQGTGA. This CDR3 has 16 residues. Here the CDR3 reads CASSSNRDTGKETQYF. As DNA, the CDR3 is TGTGCCAGCAGCTCCAACAGGGATACTGGGAAAGAGACCCAGTACTTC.

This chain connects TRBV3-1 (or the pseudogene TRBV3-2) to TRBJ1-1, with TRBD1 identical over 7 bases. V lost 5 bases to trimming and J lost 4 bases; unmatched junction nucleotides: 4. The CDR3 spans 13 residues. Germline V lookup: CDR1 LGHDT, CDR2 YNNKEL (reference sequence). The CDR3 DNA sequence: TGTGCCAGCAGCTATCAGGGGGGCACTGAAGCTTTCTTT. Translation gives CASSYQGGTEAFF.

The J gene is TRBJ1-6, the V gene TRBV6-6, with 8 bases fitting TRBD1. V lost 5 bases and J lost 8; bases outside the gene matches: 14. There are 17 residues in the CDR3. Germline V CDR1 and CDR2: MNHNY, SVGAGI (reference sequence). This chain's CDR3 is CASSPDRATVVDSPLHF. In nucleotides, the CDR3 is TGTGCCAGCAGTCCGGACAGGGCGACAGTTGTTGATTCACCCCTCCACTTT.

The CDR3 DNA sequence: TGTGCCACCAGCAGGGACAGGGGGTCCTACGAGCAGTACTTC. Translation gives CATSRDRGSYEQYF. The chain recombines TRBV15 with TRBJ2-7; the match to TRBD1 covers 10 bases. The CDR3 runs to 14 residues. Per germline, CDR1 LNHNV and CDR2 YYDKDF (reference sequence). Losses at the gene ends were 3 bases for V and 1 base for J; bases not matched to a gene: 0.

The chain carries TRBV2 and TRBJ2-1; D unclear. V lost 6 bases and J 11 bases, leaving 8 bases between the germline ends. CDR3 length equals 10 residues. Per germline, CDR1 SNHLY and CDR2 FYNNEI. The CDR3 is CASSAPKQFF. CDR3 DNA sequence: TGTGCCAGCAGCGCACCTAAGCAGTTCTTC. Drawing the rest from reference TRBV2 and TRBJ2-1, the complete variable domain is EPEVTQTPSHQVTQMGQEVILRCVPISNHLYFYWYRQILGQKVEFLVSFYNNEISEKSEIFDDQFSVERPDGSNFTLKIRSTKLEDSAMYFCASSAPKQFFGPGTRLTVL.